The 14 T cell receptor beta chains presented below share a single source sample, sequenced in a study of regulatory T cells in long-lasting Graves disease. Through Arm-PCR of CDR3 regions and iRepertoire HTBI primers, TCR beta libraries were built. TCRdb called the multiplex PCR reads again in MiXCR, with one record for every CDR3 protein. The table shows hundreds of thousands of distinct CDR3 sequences, with 13% occurring only once. Stated time point: newly diagnosed GD, antithyroid drugs for less than 3 months. Construction of the TCR library relied on RNA isolated from PBMCs. These sequences were also reported in another study, on T cells in Graves' hyperthyroidism and ophthalmopathy.

Sequencing was performed on peripheral blood mononuclear cells (PBMCs), taken at new diagnosis, from a patient treated with antithyroid drugs. Receptors originate from a young man with Graves disease.

This clonotype has only a few counts. The J gene is TRBJ1-4, the V gene TRBV30; TRBD1 aligns across 8 bases. Trimming cost V 8 bases and J 4 bases; bases outside gene matches: 9. The CDR3 extends over 14 amino acids. Germline V gene sequence: CDR1 GTSNPN, CDR2 SVGIG (reference sequence). The chain's CDR3 is CAAQGAYVNEKLFF. In DNA form, the CDR3 reads TGTGCCGCCCAGGGGGCGTATGTTAATGAAAAACTGTTTTTT.

The rearrangement uses TRBV5-1 and TRBJ2-5, with 8 bases fitting TRBD2. Germline V lookup: CDR1 SGHRS, CDR2 YFSETQ. Trimming took 0 bases from V and 4 from J; bases not matched to a gene: 8. This CDR3 has 16 amino acids. As DNA, the CDR3 is TGCGCCAGCAGCTTGGCCTCAGGTAGCGGGATAGAGACCCAGTACTTC. This encodes CASSLASGSGIETQYF.

The chain uses TRBV6-9 and TRBJ2-7; D ambiguous. The V gene lost 3 bases and the J gene lost 2 bases, with 11 bases spanning the gap. The CDR3 has 14 residues. Per the germline V gene, CDR1 is MNHGY and CDR2 is SVAAGI. This chain's CDR3 is CASSYSRLPYEQYF. The CDR3 nucleotides read TGTGCCAGCAGTTACTCCAGGCTCCCCTACGAGCAGTACTTC.

Details on this clonotype: At one boundary the junction diverges from the germline segment, which might be a read error. CDR3 loop: CAWSVACPYNKQFF. The DNA for the CDR3 is TGTGCCTGGAGTGTGGCCTGCCCCTACAATAAGCAGTTCTTC. V usage is TRBV30 and J usage is TRBJ2-1; D is uncertain. CDR1 GTSNPN and CDR2 SVGIG come from the germline V gene (reference sequence). The length of the CDR3 is 14 residues.

The chain links TRBV20-1 to TRBJ1-4, with TRBD1 matching over 7 bases. The CDR3 has 16 amino acids. With V trimmed by 0 bases and J by 2 bases, 6 bases remained unmatched. Germline CDR1 and CDR2: DFQATT and SNEGSKA (reference sequence). CDR3 protein: CSARDGGGGTNEKLFF. The CDR3 DNA is TGCAGTGCTAGAGATGGAGGGGGCGGGACTAATGAAAAACTGTTTTTT.

This clonotype was detected many times. V and J are TRBV20-1 and TRBJ2-3; TRBD1 agrees at 7 bases. There are 15 residues in the CDR3. Losses at the gene ends were 6 bases for V and 6 bases for J; bases not matched to a gene: 15. Germline V lookup: CDR1 DFQATT, CDR2 SNEGSKA (reference sequence). The DNA of the CDR3 is TGCAGTGCCACCCATGGACAGGTGGGATCCGATACGCAGTATTTT. Translating it yields CSATHGQVGSDTQYF.

This clonotype was picked up a small number of times. The chain joins TRBV24-1 to TRBJ2-1; unclear D gene. CDR1 and CDR2 (germline): KGHDR, SFDVKD. The V end was cut by 2 bases, the J end by 3 bases, with 13 bases between. The CDR3 loop spans 16 amino acids. The CDR3 bases are TGTGCCACCAGTGATTCCGAGTGGTTTTGCTACAATGAGCAGTTCTTC. Its protein is CATSDSEWFCYNEQFF.

This rearrangement joins TRBV12-5 to TRBJ2-7; 7 nucleotides agree with TRBD1. The trim removed 9 bases at V and 2 bases at J, leaving 10 bases unmatched. CDR1 and CDR2 from the germline V gene are LGHNT and FRNRAP. The CDR3 has 14 residues. The CDR3 nucleotides are TGTGCTAGCGGAACCCCAGGGGGAACCTACGAGCAGTACTTC. Translating gives CASGTPGGTYEQYF.

In the case of this clonotype: This could be a read error, since a much larger clone is one nucleotide away. The CDR3 carries no conserved terminal phenylalanine or tryptophan, so it likely arises from a read error. The chain has TRBV7-9 and TRBJ1-1, with D possibly TRBD1 on 6 matching bases. This CDR3 comprises 13 residues. CDR1 and CDR2 (germline): SEHNR, FQNEAQ (reference sequence). V was cut by 0 bases and J by 8 bases, with 10 bases left in between. The chain's CDR3 is CASSLAKGQEAFL. DNA of the CDR3: TGTGCCAGCAGCTTAGCTAAAGGACAGGAAGCTTTCCTT.

This clonotype showed up many times. The J gene is TRBJ1-2, the V gene TRBV3-1, with 10 bases matching TRBD1. Germline V gene data show CDR1 as LGHDT and CDR2 as YNNKEL (reference sequence). The V segment lost 4 bases and the J segment 2 bases; nucleotides outside the gene matches: 4. CDR3 length: 15 residues. CDR3 sequence reads: CASSLRTGGNYGYTF. The CDR3 nucleotides are TGTGCCAGCAGCCTGCGGACAGGGGGGAACTATGGCTACACCTTC.

This clonotype was counted at least ten times. CDR3 DNA sequence: TGTGCCAGCACCACCCGGGACTATGGCTACACCTTC. This encodes CASTTRDYGYTF. The chain couples TRBV2 to TRBJ1-2; D unresolved. Trimming left V 7 bases short and J 3 bases short, with 9 bases between. The CDR3 loop spans 12 amino acids. Germline loops: CDR1 SNHLY, CDR2 FYNNEI.

This clonotype was seen repeatedly, ten times or more. V is TRBV29-1 and J is TRBJ2-5; possible D gene TRBD2, 5 bases. Germline V gives CDR1 SQVTM, CDR2 ANQGSEA. Trimming shortened V by 1 base and J by 2 bases, and 11 bases separated the two germline ends. The CDR3 has 14 amino acids. In nucleotides, the CDR3 is TGCAGCGTTGAAGGAGGGTATGGACAAGAGACCCAGTACTTC. It specifies CSVEGGYGQETQYF.

The chain is built from TRBV29-1 and TRBJ2-7; D uncertain. The germline V and J ends were trimmed by 6 bases and 0 bases, with 6 bases remaining between them. The CDR3 loop spans 11 amino acids. Per the germline V gene, CDR1 is SQVTM and CDR2 is ANQGSEA. The CDR3 protein is CSVRVSYEQYF. The CDR3 DNA reads TGCAGCGTAAGGGTCTCCTACGAGCAGTACTTC.

This clonotype was detected many times. The V call is TRBV6-1, the J call TRBJ2-5; 11 bases agree with TRBD2. Per germline, CDR1 MNHNS and CDR2 SASEGT. The CDR3 has 15 amino acids. V dropped 5 bases and J dropped 2; count of bases not matched to a gene: 4. CDR3 nucleotides: TGTGCCAGCAGTACCGGGACTAGCGGACAAGAGACCCAGTACTTC. Residues: CASSTGTSGQETQYF.